This T cell receptor (beta chain) comes out of a study of cytomegalovirus exposure and HLA in healthy donors. This PCR relied on a set of 60 Vbeta primers and 13 Jbeta primers. Profiled with immunoSEQ multiplex PCR; TCRdb holds only in-frame clones, not every one. The repertoire holds 150,000 to 200,000 clones, with 70% to 90% as singletons. This CDR3 comprises 18 residues. V lost 1 base, J lost 5 bases, and 14 bases stayed unmatched. Per the germline V gene, CDR1 is SGHVS and CDR2 is FNYEAQ. The sequence came from a woman aged 18-29 years in good health and CMV-seronegative. Sequenced material: PBMCs. The chain employs TRBV7-6 and TRBJ2-5, with 9 bases matching TRBD2. In DNA form, the CDR3 reads TGTGCCAGCAGCTTAGTACCGCCTAGCGGGATAGTTCGGGAGACCCAGTACTTC. It specifies CASSLVPPSGIVRETQYF. The variable domain in full, completed from reference TRBV7-6 and TRBJ2-5, reads GAGVSQSPRYKVTKRGQDVALRCDPISGHVSLYWYRQALGQGPEFLTYFNYEAQQDKSGLPNDRFSAERPEGSISTLTIQRTEQRDSAMYRCASSLVPPSGIVRETQYFGPGTRLLVL.